This T cell receptor beta chain was observed in a study of T cells in localized non-small cell lung cancer. Samples of adjacent lung (free of atypia) were collected at least 2 cm from the tumor margin. CDR1 and CDR2 (germline): SGHNT, YENEEA. The CDR3 extends over 14 amino acids. V shed 5 bases and J shed 3 bases, with 14 bases lying between them. Within the sample, this clone is large. Antigen: not known. Study-level points and caveats: One tumor region alone was sequenced, and heterogeneity therefore remains possible. The appearance of a median approximately 57 of the top 100 tumor clones was seen in adjacent lung.

TCRdb keeps only in-frame clones here, not all; method: immunoSEQ multiplex PCR. Among roughly 1,100 clones, 21% were seen once, and the ten largest hold 16%. This chain uses TRBV11-3 with TRBJ2-7; the D gene is possibly TRBD1 (7 bases). This receptor was obtained from an older female donor with stage I squamous cell lung carcinoma. The sample consisted of normal lung tissue next to the tumor, taken before any cancer treatment. The DNA for the CDR3 is TGTGCCAGCAGCCCAGGGGGGTCCGACTACGAGCAGTACTTC. Its translation: CASSPGGSDYEQYF.